This T cell receptor beta chain was retrieved from a study of blood T cell repertoires in COVID-19. As for the study in general: Collection of acute and convalescent COVID-19 samples took place in the United States, Italy and Spain. Sources were T cells, B-cell-depleted T cells, or PBMCs; the material itself was cDNA or gDNA.

Original analysis: Estimated nucleated cell counts came from reference gene primer amplification. Profiling relied on immunoSEQ multiplex PCR, and the TCRdb table lists in-frame clones only, not all of them. The D gene and trimming were derived from the DNA, and the V and J assignments and clone size from that table. The sample consists of 270,000 or so clones, 82% of them appearing once. Germline assignment: CDR1 MDHEN and CDR2 SYDVKM. V shed 7 bases and J shed 0 bases, with 16 bases lying between them. CDR3 length: 16 amino acids. Sequencing was carried out using peripheral blood. The clonotype was recovered from a woman aged 18 to 35 with acute or convalescent COVID-19. V gene TRBV28 combines with J gene TRBJ1-5; unclear D gene. Here the CDR3 reads CASNNLVRYSNQPQHF. The CDR3 DNA follows: TGTGCCAGCAATAATCTGGTGAGGTATAGCAATCAGCCCCAGCATTTT.